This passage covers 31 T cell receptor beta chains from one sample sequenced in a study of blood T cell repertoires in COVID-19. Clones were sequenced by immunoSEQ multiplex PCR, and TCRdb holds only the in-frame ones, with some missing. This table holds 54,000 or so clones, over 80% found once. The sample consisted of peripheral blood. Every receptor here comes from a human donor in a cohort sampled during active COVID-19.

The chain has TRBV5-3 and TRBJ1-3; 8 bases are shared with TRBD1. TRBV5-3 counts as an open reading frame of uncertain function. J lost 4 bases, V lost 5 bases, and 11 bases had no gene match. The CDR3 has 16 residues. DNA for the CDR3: TGTGCCAGAAGTTTGACAGGGGAATCGGCCGGAAACACCATATATTTT. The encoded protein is CARSLTGESAGNTIYF.

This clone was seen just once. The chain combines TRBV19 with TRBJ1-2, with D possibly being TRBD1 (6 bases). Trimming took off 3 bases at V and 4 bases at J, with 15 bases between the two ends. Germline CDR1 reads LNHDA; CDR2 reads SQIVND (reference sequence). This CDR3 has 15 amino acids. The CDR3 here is CASSMAPGTSYGYTF. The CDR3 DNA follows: TGTGCCAGTAGTATGGCTCCCGGGACAAGCTATGGCTACACCTTC.

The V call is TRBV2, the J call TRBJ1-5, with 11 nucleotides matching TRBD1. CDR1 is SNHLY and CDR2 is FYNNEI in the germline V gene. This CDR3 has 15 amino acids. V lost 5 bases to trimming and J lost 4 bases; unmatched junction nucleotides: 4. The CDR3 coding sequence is TGTGCCAGCAGTTCCGGGACAGGGGGAAATCAGCCCCAGCATTTT. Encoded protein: CASSSGTGGNQPQHF.

The CDR3 coding sequence is TGTGCCAGCAGCACCTCAGGGGGGCACGAGCAGTACTTC. Its translation is CASSTSGGHEQYF. V and J are TRBV7-2 and TRBJ2-7; possible D gene TRBD1, 7 bases. Trimming took off 5 bases at V and 5 bases at J, with 13 bases between the two ends. CDR3 length: 13 residues. CDR1 and CDR2 (germline): SGHTA, FQGNSA.

The CDR3 protein is CASSGQTNEKLFF. The CDR3 DNA reads TGTGCCAGTAGTGGACAGACTAATGAAAAACTGTTTTTT. The V gene is TRBV19, the J gene TRBJ1-4; TRBD1 might be the D (6 bases). The CDR3 is made up of 13 amino acids. Trimming pared 5 bases from V and 2 bases from J, leaving 6 bases between. CDR1 and CDR2 (germline): LNHDA, SQIVND (reference sequence).

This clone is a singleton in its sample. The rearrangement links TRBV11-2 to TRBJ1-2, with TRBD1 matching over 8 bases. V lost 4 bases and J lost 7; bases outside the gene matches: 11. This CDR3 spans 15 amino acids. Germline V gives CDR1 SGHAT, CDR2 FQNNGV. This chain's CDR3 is CASSSEWRTGSGYTF. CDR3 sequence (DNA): TGTGCCAGCAGCTCCGAGTGGAGGACAGGGTCTGGCTACACCTTC.

The DNA of the CDR3 is TGTGCCACCCTTGGGGAGTCTGGAAACACCATATATTTT. Residues: CATLGESGNTIYF. The V and J genes are TRBV10-3 and TRBJ1-3; no clear D gene. Trimming removed 10 bases from V and 1 base from J, with 11 bases in between. From germline, CDR1 is ENHRY and CDR2 SYGVKD. CDR3 length equals 13 residues.

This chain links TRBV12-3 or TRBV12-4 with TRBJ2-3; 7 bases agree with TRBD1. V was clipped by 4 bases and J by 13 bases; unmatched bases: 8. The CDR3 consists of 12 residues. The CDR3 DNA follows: TGTGCCAGCAGTTCTAACAGGGGTTTAAAGTATTTT. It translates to CASSSNRGLKYF.

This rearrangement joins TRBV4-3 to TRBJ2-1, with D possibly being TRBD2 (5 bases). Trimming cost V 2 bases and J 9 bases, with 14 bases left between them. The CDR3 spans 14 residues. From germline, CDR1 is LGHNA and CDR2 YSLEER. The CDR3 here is CASSQTSLRFEQFF. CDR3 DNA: TGCGCCAGCAGCCAAACTAGTCTCCGATTTGAGCAGTTCTTC.

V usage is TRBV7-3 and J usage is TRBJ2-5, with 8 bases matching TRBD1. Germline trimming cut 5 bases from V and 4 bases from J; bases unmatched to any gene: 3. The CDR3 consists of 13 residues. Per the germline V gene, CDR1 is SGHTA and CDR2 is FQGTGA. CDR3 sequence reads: CASSDGQGETQYF. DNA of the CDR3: TGTGCCAGCAGCGACGGACAGGGAGAGACCCAGTACTTC.

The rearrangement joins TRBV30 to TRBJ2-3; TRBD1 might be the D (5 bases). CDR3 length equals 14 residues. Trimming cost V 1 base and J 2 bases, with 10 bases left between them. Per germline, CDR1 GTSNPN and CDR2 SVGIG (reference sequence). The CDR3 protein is CAWSGLGDTDTQYF. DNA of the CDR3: TGTGCCTGGAGTGGGCTAGGGGACACAGATACGCAGTATTTT.

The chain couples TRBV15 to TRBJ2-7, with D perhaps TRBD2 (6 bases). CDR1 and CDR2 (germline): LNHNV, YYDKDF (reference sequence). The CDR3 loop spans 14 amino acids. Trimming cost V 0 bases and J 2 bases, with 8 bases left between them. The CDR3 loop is CATSRERGPYEQYF. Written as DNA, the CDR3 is TGTGCCACCAGCAGAGAGCGGGGACCCTACGAGCAGTACTTC.

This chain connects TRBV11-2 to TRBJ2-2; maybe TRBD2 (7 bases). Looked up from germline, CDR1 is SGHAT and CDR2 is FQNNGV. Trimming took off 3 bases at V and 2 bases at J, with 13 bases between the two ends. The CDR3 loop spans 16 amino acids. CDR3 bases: TGTGCCAGCAGCTTCCTGAGGGGGGGAAACACCGGGGAGCTGTTTTTT. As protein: CASSFLRGGNTGELFF.

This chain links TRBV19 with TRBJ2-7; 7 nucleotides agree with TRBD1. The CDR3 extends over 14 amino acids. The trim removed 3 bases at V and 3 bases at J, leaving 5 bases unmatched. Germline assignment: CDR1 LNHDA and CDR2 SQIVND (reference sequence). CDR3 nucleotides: TGTGCCAGTAGTATCCGGGACAGCAACTACGAGCAGTACTTC. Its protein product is CASSIRDSNYEQYF. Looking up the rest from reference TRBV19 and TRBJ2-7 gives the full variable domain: DGGITQSPKYLFRKEGQNVTLSCEQNLNHDAMYWYRQDPGQGLRLIYYSQIVNDFQKGDIAEGYSVSREKKESFPLTVTSAQKNPTAFYLCASSIRDSNYEQYFGPGTRLTVT.

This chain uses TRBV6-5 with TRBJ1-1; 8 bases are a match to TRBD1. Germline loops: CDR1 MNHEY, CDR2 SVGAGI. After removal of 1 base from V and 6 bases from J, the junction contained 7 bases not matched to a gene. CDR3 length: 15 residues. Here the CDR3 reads CASSYFGTGGPEAFF. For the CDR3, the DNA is TGTGCCAGCAGTTACTTTGGGACAGGCGGCCCTGAAGCTTTCTTT.

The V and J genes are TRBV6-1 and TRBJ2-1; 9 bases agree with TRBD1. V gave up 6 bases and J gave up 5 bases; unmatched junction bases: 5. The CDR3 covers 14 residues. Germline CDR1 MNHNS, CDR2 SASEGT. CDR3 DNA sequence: TGTGCCAGCAGGCTAGACAGGGGGAACAATGAGCAGTTCTTC. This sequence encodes CASRLDRGNNEQFF.

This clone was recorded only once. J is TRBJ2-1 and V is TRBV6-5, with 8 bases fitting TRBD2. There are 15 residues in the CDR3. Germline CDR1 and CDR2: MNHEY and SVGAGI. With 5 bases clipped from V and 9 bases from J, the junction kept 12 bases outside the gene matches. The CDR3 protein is CASSPLRAGVGEQFF. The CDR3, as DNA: TGTGCCAGCAGTCCCCTAAGAGCGGGAGTTGGTGAGCAGTTCTTC.

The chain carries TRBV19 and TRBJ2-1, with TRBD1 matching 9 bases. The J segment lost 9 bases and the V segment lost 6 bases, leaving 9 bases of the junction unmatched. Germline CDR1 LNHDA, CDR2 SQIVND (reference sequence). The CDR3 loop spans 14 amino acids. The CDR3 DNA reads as TGTGCCAGTAGAGGACAGGGGAGGATGGGTGAGCAGTTCTTC. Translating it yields CASRGQGRMGEQFF.

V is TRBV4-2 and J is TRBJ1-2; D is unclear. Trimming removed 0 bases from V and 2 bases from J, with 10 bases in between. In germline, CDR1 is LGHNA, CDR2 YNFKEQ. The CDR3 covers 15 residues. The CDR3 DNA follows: TGTGCCAGCAGCCAAGAATCATCCGCGAACTATGGCTACACCTTC. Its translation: CASSQESSANYGYTF.

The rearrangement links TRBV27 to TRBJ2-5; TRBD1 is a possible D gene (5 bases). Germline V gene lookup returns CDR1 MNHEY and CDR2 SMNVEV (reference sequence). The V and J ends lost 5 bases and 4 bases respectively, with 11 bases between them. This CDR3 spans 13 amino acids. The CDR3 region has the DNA TGTGCCAGCAGTGCCCCAGGGTCAGAGACCCAGTACTTC. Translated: CASSAPGSETQYF.

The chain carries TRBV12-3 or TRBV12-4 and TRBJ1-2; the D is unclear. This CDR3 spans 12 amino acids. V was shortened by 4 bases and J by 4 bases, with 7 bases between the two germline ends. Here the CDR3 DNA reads TGTGCCAGCAGTTCGGGAGTCTATGGCTACACCTTC. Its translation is CASSSGVYGYTF.

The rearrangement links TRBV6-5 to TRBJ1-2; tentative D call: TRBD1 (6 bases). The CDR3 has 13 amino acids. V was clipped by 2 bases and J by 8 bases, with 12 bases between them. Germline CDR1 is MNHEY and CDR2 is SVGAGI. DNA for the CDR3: TGTGCCAGCAGTTACGGGGGGGCGAGAGGCTACACCTTC. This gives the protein CASSYGGARGYTF.

For the CDR3, the DNA is TGCGCCAGCAGCAAACTGCAGAACACCGGGGAGCTGTTTTTT. Protein: CASSKLQNTGELFF. The chain couples TRBV5-1 to TRBJ2-2; D remains ambiguous. Trimming took 4 bases from V and 1 from J, leaving 8 bases between them. Germline CDR1 is SGHRS and CDR2 is YFSETQ. This CDR3 spans 14 amino acids.

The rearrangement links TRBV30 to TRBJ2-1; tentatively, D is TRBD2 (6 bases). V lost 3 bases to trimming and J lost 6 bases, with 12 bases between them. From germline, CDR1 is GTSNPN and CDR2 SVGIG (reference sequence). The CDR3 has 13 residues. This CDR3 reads CAWSSLSGNEQFF. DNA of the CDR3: TGTGCCTGGAGCTCCCTTAGCGGCAATGAGCAGTTCTTC.

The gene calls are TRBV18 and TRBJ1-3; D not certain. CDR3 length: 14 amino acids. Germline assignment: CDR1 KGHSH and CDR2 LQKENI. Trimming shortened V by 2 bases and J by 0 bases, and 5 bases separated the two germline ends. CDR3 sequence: CASSPNGSGNTIYF. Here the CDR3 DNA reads TGTGCCAGCTCACCAAACGGCTCTGGAAACACCATATATTTT.

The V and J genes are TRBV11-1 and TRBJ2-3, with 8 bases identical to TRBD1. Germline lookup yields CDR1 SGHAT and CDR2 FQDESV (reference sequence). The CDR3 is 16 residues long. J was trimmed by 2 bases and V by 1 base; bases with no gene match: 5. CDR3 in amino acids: CASSLGGQVYTDTQYF. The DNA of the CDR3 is TGTGCCAGCAGCTTAGGGGGACAGGTGTACACAGATACGCAGTATTTT.

CDR3 in amino acids: CASSGQAAIDYGYTF. The CDR3 DNA sequence: TGTGCCAGCTCGGGACAGGCCGCTATAGACTATGGCTACACCTTC. The V and J genes are TRBV18 and TRBJ1-2; 8 bases agree with TRBD1. Losses at the gene ends were 6 bases for V and 3 bases for J; bases not matched to a gene: 9. In germline, CDR1 is KGHSH, CDR2 LQKENI. CDR3 length: 15 residues.

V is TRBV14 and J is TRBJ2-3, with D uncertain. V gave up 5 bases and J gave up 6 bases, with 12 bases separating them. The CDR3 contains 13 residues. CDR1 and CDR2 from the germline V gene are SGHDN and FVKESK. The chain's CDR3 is CASSSFYPDTQYF. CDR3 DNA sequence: TGTGCCAGCAGCTCTTTCTATCCGGATACGCAGTATTTT.

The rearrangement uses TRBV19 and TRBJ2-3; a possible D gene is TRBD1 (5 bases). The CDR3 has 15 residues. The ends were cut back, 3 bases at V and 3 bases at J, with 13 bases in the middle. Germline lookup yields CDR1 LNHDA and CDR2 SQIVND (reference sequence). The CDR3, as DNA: TGTGCCAGTAGTATGAGTCTAGACAGAACAGATACGCAGTATTTT. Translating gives CASSMSLDRTDTQYF.

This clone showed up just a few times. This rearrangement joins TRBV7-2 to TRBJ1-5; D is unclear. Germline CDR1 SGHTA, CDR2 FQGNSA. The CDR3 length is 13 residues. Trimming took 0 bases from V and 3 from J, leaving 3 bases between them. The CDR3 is CASSLAHNQPQHF. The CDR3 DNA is TGTGCCAGCAGCTTAGCCCACAATCAGCCCCAGCATTTT.

This chain's CDR3 is CASSLTGQLSYNEQFF. The CDR3 bases are TGTGCCAGCAGCTTAACGGGACAGCTCTCCTACAATGAGCAGTTCTTC. V usage is TRBV7-3 and J usage is TRBJ2-1; 7 positions match TRBD1. The CDR3 consists of 16 residues. With V trimmed by 0 bases and J by 0 bases, 2 bases remained unmatched. Germline CDR1 and CDR2: SGHTA and FQGTGA.